These 22 T cell receptor beta chains share one sample of origin, sequenced in a study of neoadjuvant nivolumab and ipilimumab in lung cancer. Profiled with immunoSEQ multiplex PCR; TCRdb holds only in-frame clones, not every one. The top ten hold approximately 4.6% of the sample, which has fewer than 40,000 clones, over 75% seen once. Here the sequenced sample was peripheral blood, taken after neoadjuvant nivolumab, alone or with ipilimumab, at or shortly before surgery. The receptors derive from an adult with non-small cell lung cancer.

The chain joins TRBV14 to TRBJ1-1, with TRBD1 matching 7 bases. Germline values: CDR1 SGHDN, CDR2 FVKESK. Unmatched junction bases numbered 8, after V lost 4 bases and J lost 3 bases. This CDR3 is built from 15 residues. For the CDR3, the DNA is TGTGCCAGCAGCCGAGACAGGGTTCTTGACACTGAAGCTTTCTTT. Amino acids: CASSRDRVLDTEAFF.

The V call is TRBV15, the J call TRBJ2-7, with TRBD1 identical over 7 bases. V lost 3 bases, J lost 1 base, and 9 bases stayed unmatched. Germline V gene sequence: CDR1 LNHNV, CDR2 YYDKDF (reference sequence). The CDR3 contains 16 residues. The CDR3: CATSRDTGETSYEQYF. The DNA of the CDR3 is TGTGCCACCAGCAGGGATACAGGGGAAACATCCTACGAGCAGTACTTC.

The V call is TRBV18, the J call TRBJ2-3; D not resolved. V lost 5 bases, J lost 2 bases, and 14 bases lay in between. The V gene's germline CDR1 is KGHSH and CDR2 LQKENI. This CDR3 is 15 amino acids long. The CDR3 DNA reads TGTGCCAGCTCATTTGGCGCTGGCCCCACAGATACGCAGTATTTT. This encodes CASSFGAGPTDTQYF.

The V gene is TRBV15, the J gene TRBJ1-1; D unresolved. The CDR3 extends over 12 amino acids. The germline V gene encodes CDR1 LNHNV and CDR2 YYDKDF (reference sequence). Trimming stripped 0 bases from V and 8 bases from J, with 7 bases between. CDR3 sequence reads: CATSRDQTEAFF. The CDR3 coding sequence is TGTGCCACCAGCAGAGATCAGACAGAAGCTTTCTTT.

The chain uses TRBV14 and TRBJ2-3, with 10 bases identical to TRBD2. The germline gives CDR1 SGHDN, CDR2 FVKESK. The CDR3 is 15 amino acids. Germline trimming cut 0 bases from V and 8 bases from J; bases unmatched to any gene: 5. The DNA for the CDR3 is TGTGCCAGCAGCCAAGATCTAGCGGGGGAACTTACGCAGTATTTT. Protein sequence: CASSQDLAGELTQYF. The whole variable domain, remainder taken from reference TRBV14 and TRBJ2-3, is EAGVTQFPSHSVIEKGQTVTLRCDPISGHDNLYWYRRVMGKEIKFLLHFVKESKQDESGMPNNRFLAERTGGTYSTLKVQPAELEDSGVYFCASSQDLAGELTQYFGPGTRLTVL.

The chain couples TRBV2 to TRBJ1-1, with a weak D call TRBD1 (5 bases). This CDR3 is built from 13 residues. The germline V gene has CDR1 SNHLY and CDR2 FYNNEI. V shed 7 bases and J shed 5 bases, with 14 bases lying between them. This chain's CDR3 is CASIEGRETEAFF. As DNA, the CDR3 is TGTGCCAGCATTGAGGGGAGGGAGACTGAAGCTTTCTTT.

This clone was counted only a few times. The chain recombines TRBV29-1 with TRBJ1-5, with 7 positions matching TRBD1. Germline trimming cut 5 bases from V and 2 bases from J; bases unmatched to any gene: 9. CDR3 size: 15 residues. The germline V gene encodes CDR1 SQVTM and CDR2 ANQGSEA. Here the CDR3 DNA reads TGCAGCGTTTCAATCCAGGGGGGGGGCAATCAGCCCCAGCATTTT. It translates to CSVSIQGGGNQPQHF.

The chain recombines TRBV7-9 with TRBJ2-7; D unclear. The V gene's germline CDR1 is SEHNR and CDR2 FQNEAQ (reference sequence). Deletions cut 5 bases from V and 4 bases from J, with 9 bases between. The CDR3 runs to 12 residues. The DNA of the CDR3 is TGTGCCAGCAGCCCGACAAGTTACGAGCAGTACTTC. Residues: CASSPTSYEQYF.

V and J are TRBV6-5 and TRBJ2-5; D perhaps matches TRBD2 (5 bases). Trimming removed 6 bases at V and 1 base at J, with 12 bases between. This CDR3 is built from 14 residues. CDR1 and CDR2 from the germline V gene are MNHEY and SVGAGI. The CDR3 region has the DNA TGTGCCAGCAGACCCTTGAGGGTCCAAGAGACCCAGTACTTC. As protein: CASRPLRVQETQYF.

The rearrangement joins TRBV7-2 to TRBJ1-4; D gene uncertain. There are 18 residues in the CDR3. Germline assignment: CDR1 SGHTA and CDR2 FQGNSA. The V and J ends lost 0 bases and 1 base respectively, with 15 bases between them. As DNA, the CDR3 is TGTGCCAGCAGCTTAGCGTCCCCGCTAGCGGGAACTAATGAAAAACTGTTTTTT. Amino acids: CASSLASPLAGTNEKLFF.

The chain uses TRBV7-8 and TRBJ1-4; no definite D call. Between the trimmed V and J ends, which lost 3 bases and 1 base, there was a span of 12 bases. Germline V gene lookup returns CDR1 SGHVS and CDR2 FQNEAQ. The CDR3 length is 16 residues. The CDR3 is CASSLAIEKTNEKLFF. The CDR3 DNA reads TGTGCCAGCAGCTTGGCTATAGAAAAAACTAATGAAAAACTGTTTTTT.

The J gene is TRBJ2-7, the V gene TRBV6-1; TRBD2 aligns across 11 bases. There are 14 residues in the CDR3. Per the germline V gene, CDR1 is MNHNS and CDR2 is SASEGT. The J segment lost 2 bases and the V segment lost 5 bases, leaving 2 bases of the junction unmatched. CDR3 residues: CASSTSGGPYEQYF. DNA of the CDR3: TGTGCCAGCAGTACTAGCGGGGGCCCCTACGAGCAGTACTTC.

This clone was recorded once. The chain recombines TRBV4-2 with TRBJ1-6; D remains ambiguous. The germline V gene has CDR1 LGHNA and CDR2 YNFKEQ. The CDR3 consists of 13 residues. Trimming took 0 bases from V and 7 from J, leaving 4 bases between them. In DNA, the CDR3 is TGTGCCAGCAGCCAAGATAGAAATTCACCCCTCCACTTT. Translating gives CASSQDRNSPLHF.

V and J are TRBV25-1 and TRBJ2-7; a weak D match, TRBD2 (5 bases). Between the trimmed V and J ends, which lost 6 bases and 9 bases, there was a span of 12 bases. The germline V gene has CDR1 MGHDK and CDR2 SYGVNS. This CDR3 comprises 11 residues. CDR3 residues: CASSFGLGQYF. CDR3 DNA sequence: TGTGCCAGCAGCTTCGGACTCGGGCAGTACTTC.

This clone was detected once. The chain links TRBV10-3 to TRBJ1-2, with a weak D call TRBD1 (6 bases). Per the germline V gene, CDR1 is ENHRY and CDR2 is SYGVKD. With 2 bases removed from V and 0 bases from J, the gap between germline ends came to 19 bases. This CDR3 is built from 18 residues. The CDR3 sequence: CAISELRELGATNYGYTF. DNA for the CDR3: TGTGCCATCAGTGAGCTGAGGGAGTTGGGGGCTACTAACTATGGCTACACCTTC.

The chain uses TRBV7-2 and TRBJ2-1; tentative D call: TRBD1 (6 bases). V gave up 1 base and J gave up 7 bases, with 11 bases separating them. The CDR3 has 14 residues. CDR1 and CDR2 from the germline V gene are SGHTA and FQGNSA. CDR3 amino acids: CASSLVSGQNEQFF. CDR3 in DNA: TGTGCCAGCAGCTTAGTTTCGGGACAAAATGAGCAGTTCTTC.

This clone was seen once. The chain employs TRBV29-1 and TRBJ1-5; D unclear. In germline, CDR1 is SQVTM, CDR2 ANQGSEA. The CDR3 is 13 amino acids. V shed 3 bases and J shed 1 base, with 7 bases lying between them. CDR3 region: CSVDLGSNQPQHF. Written as DNA, the CDR3 is TGCAGCGTTGATTTAGGCAGCAATCAGCCCCAGCATTTT.

The genes are TRBV10-3 and TRBJ1-6, with D unclear. The CDR3 extends over 17 amino acids. Germline CDR1 ENHRY, CDR2 SYGVKD. Trimming left V 3 bases short and J 7 bases short, with 19 bases between. DNA of the CDR3: TGTGCCATCAGTGAAACGGACCCAACGGCGGGAAATTCACCCCTCCACTTT. This codes for CAISETDPTAGNSPLHF.

The chain has TRBV5-1 and TRBJ2-5; 14 nucleotides match TRBD2. This CDR3 spans 15 amino acids. CDR1 is SGHRS and CDR2 is YFSETQ in the germline V gene. V lost 4 bases to trimming and J lost 3 bases; unmatched junction nucleotides: 2. CDR3 in DNA: TGCGCCAGCAGCGCGGGACTAGCGGGGGAAGAGACCCAGTACTTC. This translates into CASSAGLAGEETQYF. The variable domain in full, completed from reference TRBV5-1 and TRBJ2-5, reads KAGVTQTPRYLIKTRGQQVTLSCSPISGHRSVSWYQQTPGQGLQFLFEYFSETQRNKGNFPGRFSGRQFSNSRSEMNVSTLELGDSALYLCASSAGLAGEETQYFGPGTRLLVL.

This clone was found once. V is TRBV6-6 and J is TRBJ1-2, with a tentative D call TRBD1 (6 bases). The CDR3 has 15 amino acids. V was pared by 2 bases and J by 3 bases, with 13 bases between. Germline V gives CDR1 MNHNY, CDR2 SVGAGI (reference sequence). CDR3 residues: CASSYDQQGYYGYTF. The CDR3 DNA reads TGTGCCAGCAGTTACGACCAACAGGGATACTATGGCTACACCTTC.

In DNA, the CDR3 is TGCGCCAGCTGGGCGGGACAGCCCACAGATACGCAGTATTTT. Protein: CASWAGQPTDTQYF. The chain combines TRBV5-1 with TRBJ2-3; D is perhaps TRBD1 (7 bases). The CDR3 runs to 14 residues. V shed 7 bases and J shed 2 bases, with 14 bases lying between them. Germline V gene sequence: CDR1 SGHRS, CDR2 YFSETQ.

The chain is built from TRBV5-4 and TRBJ2-7; tentative D call: TRBD1 (7 bases). Germline assignment: CDR1 SGHNT and CDR2 YYREEE (reference sequence). The CDR3 spans 14 residues. V lost 5 bases and J 3 bases, leaving 15 bases between the germline ends. Here the CDR3 DNA reads TGTGCCAGCAGTGACAGGGCGGGGAACTACGAGCAGTACTTC. As protein: CASSDRAGNYEQYF.